This T cell receptor beta chain is drawn from a study of T cell responses to AZD1222 COVID-19 vaccine. Study-wide points: Breadth and depth of Spike-specific TCRs rose after two AZD1222 doses. Close to half of all spike-specific TCRs reportedly target regions of the variants that are unmutated. Only after the peak T cell response were repertoires sampled. In a largely white British group with more females than males, clonal diversity was possibly underestimated.

Clones were read by immunoSEQ multiplex PCR, and TCRdb kept only the in-frame ones, dropping some. The data contain tens of thousands of clones, roughly 90% of them singletons. The CDR3 has 14 residues. Trimming cost V 3 bases and J 6 bases; bases outside gene matches: 3. The germline V gene encodes CDR1 SGDLS and CDR2 YYNGEE. As concerns this clone: What it binds is not known.

This sequence originates from an adult who received the AZD1222 COVID-19 vaccine. Here the sequenced sample was peripheral blood, taken 28 days after the second AZD1222 dose. V is TRBV9 and J is TRBJ2-7, with 13 positions matching TRBD2. The CDR3 DNA sequence: TGTGCCAGCAGCGGGACTAGCGGGAGTTTCGAGCAGTACTTC. This encodes CASSGTSGSFEQYF.